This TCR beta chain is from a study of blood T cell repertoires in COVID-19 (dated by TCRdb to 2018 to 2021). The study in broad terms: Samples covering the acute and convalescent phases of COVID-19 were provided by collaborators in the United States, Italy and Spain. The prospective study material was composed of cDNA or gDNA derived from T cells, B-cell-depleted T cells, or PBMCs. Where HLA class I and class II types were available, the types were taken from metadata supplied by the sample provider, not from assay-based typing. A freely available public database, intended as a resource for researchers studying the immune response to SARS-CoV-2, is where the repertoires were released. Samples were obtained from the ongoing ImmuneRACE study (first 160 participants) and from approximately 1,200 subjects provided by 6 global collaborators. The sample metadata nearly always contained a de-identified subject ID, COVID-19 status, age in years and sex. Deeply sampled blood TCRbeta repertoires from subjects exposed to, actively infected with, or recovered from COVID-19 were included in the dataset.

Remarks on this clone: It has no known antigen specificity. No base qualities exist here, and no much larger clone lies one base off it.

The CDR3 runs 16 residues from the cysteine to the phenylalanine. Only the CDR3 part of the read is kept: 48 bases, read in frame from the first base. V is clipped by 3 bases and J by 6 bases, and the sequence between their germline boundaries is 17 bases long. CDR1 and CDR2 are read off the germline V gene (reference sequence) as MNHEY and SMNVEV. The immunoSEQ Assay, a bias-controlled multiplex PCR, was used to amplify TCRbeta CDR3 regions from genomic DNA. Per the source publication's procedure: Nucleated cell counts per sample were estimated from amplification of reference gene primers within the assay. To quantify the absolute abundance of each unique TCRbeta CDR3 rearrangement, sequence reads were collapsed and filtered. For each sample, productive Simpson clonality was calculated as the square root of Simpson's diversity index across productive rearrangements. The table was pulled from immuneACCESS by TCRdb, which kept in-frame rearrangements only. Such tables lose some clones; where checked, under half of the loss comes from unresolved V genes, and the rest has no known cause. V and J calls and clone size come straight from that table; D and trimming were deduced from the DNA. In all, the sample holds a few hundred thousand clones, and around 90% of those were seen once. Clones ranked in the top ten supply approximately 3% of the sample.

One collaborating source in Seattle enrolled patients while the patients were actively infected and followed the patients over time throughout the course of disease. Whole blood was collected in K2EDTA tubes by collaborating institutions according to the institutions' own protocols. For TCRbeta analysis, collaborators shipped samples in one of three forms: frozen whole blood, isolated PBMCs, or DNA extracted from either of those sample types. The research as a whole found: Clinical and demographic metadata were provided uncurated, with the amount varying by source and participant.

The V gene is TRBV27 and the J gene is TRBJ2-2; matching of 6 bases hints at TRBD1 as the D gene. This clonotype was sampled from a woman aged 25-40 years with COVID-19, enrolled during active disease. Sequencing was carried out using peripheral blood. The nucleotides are TGTGCCAGCAGTTTGGGTCAGGGGCAGGTCGCCGGGGAGCTGTTTTTT. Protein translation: CASSLGQGQVAGELFF.